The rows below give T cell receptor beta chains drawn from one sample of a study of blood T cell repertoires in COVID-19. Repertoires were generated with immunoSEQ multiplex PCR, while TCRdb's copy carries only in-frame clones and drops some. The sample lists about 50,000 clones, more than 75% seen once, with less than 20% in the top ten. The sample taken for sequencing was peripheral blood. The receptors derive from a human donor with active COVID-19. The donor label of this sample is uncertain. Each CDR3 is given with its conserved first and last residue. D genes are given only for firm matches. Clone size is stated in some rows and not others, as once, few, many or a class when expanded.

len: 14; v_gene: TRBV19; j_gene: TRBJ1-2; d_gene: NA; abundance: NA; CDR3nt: TGTGCCAGTAGTATAGATGGCAGGGACAATGGCTACACCTTC; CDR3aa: CASSIDGRDNGYTF
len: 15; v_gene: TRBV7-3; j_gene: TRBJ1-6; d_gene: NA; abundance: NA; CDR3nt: TGTGCCAGCAGCTTAGGGGGGACCTATAATTCACCCCTCCACTTT; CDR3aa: CASSLGGTYNSPLHF
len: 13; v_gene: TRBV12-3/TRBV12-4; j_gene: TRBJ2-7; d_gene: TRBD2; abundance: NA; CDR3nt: TGTGCCAGCAGTTTTGCGGGGGGCGGCGAGCAGTACTTC; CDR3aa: CASSFAGGGEQYF
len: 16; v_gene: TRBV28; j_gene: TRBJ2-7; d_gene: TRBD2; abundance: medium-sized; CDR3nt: TGTGCCAGCAGTTTGGGAGGGGCGGCGGGAATCTACGAGCAGTACTTC; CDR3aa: CASSLGGAAGIYEQYF
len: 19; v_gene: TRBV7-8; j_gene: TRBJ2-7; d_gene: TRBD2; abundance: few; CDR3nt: TGTGCCAGCAGCTTAGTTGCAGCGACTAGCGGGGGGGCCCGCTACGAGCAGTACTTC; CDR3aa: CASSLVAATSGGARYEQYF
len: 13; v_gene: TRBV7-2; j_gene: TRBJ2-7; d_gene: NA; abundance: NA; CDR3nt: TGTGCCAGCAGCGAATCTAGAGGCGACGAGCAGTACTTC; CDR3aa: CASSESRGDEQYF
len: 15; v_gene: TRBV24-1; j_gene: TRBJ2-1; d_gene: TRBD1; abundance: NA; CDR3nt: TGTGCCACCAGCGGCCCCGGGACAGGGATAAATGAGCAGTTCTTC; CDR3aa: CATSGPGTGINEQFF
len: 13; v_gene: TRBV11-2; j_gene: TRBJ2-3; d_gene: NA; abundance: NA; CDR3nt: TGTGCCAGCAGCTTAGGGCTCACAGATACGCAGTATTTT; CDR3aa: CASSLGLTDTQYF
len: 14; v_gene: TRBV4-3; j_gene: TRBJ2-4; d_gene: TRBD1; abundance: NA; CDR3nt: TGCGCCAGCAGCCAGGGGACAGGGGGGGCCATTCAGTACTTC; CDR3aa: CASSQGTGGAIQYF
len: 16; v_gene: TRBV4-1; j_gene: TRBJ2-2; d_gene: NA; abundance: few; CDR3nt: TGCGCCAGCAGCCAAGATTTCTCCCCCGGCACCGGGGAGCTGTTTTTT; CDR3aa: CASSQDFSPGTGELFF
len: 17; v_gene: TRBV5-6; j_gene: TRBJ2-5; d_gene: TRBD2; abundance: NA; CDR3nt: TGTGCCAGCAGCTTGGTGTGGACTAGCGGGGGCCAAGAGACCCAGTACTTC; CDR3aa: CASSLVWTSGGQETQYF
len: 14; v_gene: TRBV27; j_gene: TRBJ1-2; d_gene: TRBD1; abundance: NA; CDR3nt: TGTGCCAGCAGAACACCCCGGGACAGGGATGGCTACACCTTC; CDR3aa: CASRTPRDRDGYTF
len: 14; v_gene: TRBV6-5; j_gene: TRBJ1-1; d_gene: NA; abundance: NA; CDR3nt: TGTGCCAGCAGTTACGTGGACTCAAACACTGAAGCTTTCTTT; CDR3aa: CASSYVDSNTEAFF
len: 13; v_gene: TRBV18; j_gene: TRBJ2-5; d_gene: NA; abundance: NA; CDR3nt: TGTGCCAGCTCCTTGGACTTAAGGGAGACCCAGTACTTC; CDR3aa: CASSLDLRETQYF
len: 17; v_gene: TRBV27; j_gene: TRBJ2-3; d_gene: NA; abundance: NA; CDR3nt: TGTGCCAGCAGTCGAACAGGCACAGGGCAGGGCACAGATACGCAGTATTTT; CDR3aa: CASSRTGTGQGTDTQYF
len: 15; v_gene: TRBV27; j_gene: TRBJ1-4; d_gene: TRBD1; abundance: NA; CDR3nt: TGTGCCAGCAGTCCGTTCGGGACAGGGAGAGAAAAACTGTTTTTT; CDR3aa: CASSPFGTGREKLFF
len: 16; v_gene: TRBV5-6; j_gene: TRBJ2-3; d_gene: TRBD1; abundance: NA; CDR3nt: TGTGCCAGCAGCTTGATTACCGGGACAGCAGCAGATACGCAGTATTTT; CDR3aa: CASSLITGTAADTQYF
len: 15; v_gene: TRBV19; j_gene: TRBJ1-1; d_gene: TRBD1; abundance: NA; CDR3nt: TGTGCCAGTATTCAGGGGGCGGGCTCAAACACTGAAGCTTTCTTT; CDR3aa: CASIQGAGSNTEAFF
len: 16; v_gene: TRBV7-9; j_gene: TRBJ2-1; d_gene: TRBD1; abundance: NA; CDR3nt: TGTGCCAGCATCGTGCACTCCGGACAGGGCCACAATGAGCAGTTCTTC; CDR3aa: CASIVHSGQGHNEQFF
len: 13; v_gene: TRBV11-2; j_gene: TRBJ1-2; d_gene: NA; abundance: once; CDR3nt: TGTGCCAGCAGCCCCTGGACAGAATCTGGCTACACCTTC; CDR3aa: CASSPWTESGYTF
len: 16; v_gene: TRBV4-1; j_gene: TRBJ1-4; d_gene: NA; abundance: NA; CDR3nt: TGCGCCAGCAGCCAAGACTCGAGCGGACTGAGGGAAAAACTGTTTTTT; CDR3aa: CASSQDSSGLREKLFF
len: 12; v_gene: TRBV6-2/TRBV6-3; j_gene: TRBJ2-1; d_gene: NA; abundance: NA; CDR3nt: TGTGCCAGCAGTTACCCCAAATATGAGCAGTTCTTC; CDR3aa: CASSYPKYEQFF
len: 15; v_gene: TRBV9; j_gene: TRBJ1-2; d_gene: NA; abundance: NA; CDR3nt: TGTGCCAGCAGCGTAGGAGGTCTGAGTAACTATGGCTACACCTTC; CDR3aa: CASSVGGLSNYGYTF
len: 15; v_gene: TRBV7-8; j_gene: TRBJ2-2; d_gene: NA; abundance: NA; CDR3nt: TGTGCCAGCAGCAACCTGGGGGGGGCCACCGGGGAGCTGTTTTTT; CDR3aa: CASSNLGGATGELFF
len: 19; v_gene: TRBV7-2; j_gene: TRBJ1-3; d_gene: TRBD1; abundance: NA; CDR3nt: TGTGCCAGCAGCCGGATCCCTAGCCTACAGGGGAACTCTGGAAACACCATATATTTT; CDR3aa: CASSRIPSLQGNSGNTIYF
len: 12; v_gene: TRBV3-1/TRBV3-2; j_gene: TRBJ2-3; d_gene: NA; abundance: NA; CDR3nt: TGTGCCAGCAGCCTCGGGGTCAAACGGCAGTATTTT; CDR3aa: CASSLGVKRQYF
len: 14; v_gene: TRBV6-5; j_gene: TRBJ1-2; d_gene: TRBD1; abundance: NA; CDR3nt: TGTGCCAGCAGACAAGAGGGACAGGGGGTAAACTACACCTTC; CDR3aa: CASRQEGQGVNYTF
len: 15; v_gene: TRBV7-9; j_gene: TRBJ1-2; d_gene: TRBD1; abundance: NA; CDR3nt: TGTGCCATCCATAAGGGACAGGCCAAACACTATGGCTACACCTTC; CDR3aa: CAIHKGQAKHYGYTF